This TCR beta chain was sequenced in a study of blood T cell repertoires in COVID-19. CDR1 and CDR2 from the germline V gene are LGHDT and YNNKEL (reference sequence). V was trimmed by 3 bases and J by 8 bases, leaving 16 bases between them. The CDR3 spans 15 residues. Clones were read by immunoSEQ multiplex PCR, and TCRdb kept only the in-frame ones, dropping some. Counted here are around 140,000 clones, about four fifths occurring once; the ten biggest clones make up approximately 3.5%. The chain carries TRBV3-1 (or the pseudogene TRBV3-2) and TRBJ2-2; maybe TRBD1 (7 bases). Sequencing was carried out using peripheral blood. The sequence derives from a man between 65 and 85 years old who had recovered from COVID-19. The DNA for the CDR3 is TGTGCCAGCAGCCAGCGGGACAGAGCCAGAGGGGAGCTGTTTTTT. Protein sequence: CASSQRDRARGELFF.